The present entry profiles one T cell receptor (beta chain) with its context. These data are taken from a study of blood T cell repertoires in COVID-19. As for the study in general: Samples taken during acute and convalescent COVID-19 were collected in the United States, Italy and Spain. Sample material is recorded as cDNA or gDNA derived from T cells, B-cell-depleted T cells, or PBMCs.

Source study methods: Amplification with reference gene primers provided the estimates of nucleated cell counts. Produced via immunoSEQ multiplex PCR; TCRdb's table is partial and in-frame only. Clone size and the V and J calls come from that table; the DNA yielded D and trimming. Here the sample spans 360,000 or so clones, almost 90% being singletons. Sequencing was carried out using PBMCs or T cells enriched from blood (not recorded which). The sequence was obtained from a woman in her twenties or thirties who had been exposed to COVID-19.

Here the CDR3 DNA reads TGCGCCAGCAGCTACGGACAGGGCCACGAGCAGTACTTC. This codes for CASSYGQGHEQYF. The chain uses TRBV5-1 and TRBJ2-7; 8 nucleotides agree with TRBD1. This CDR3 has 13 amino acids. The germline V gene encodes CDR1 SGHRS and CDR2 YFSETQ. J gave up 5 bases and V 3 bases, and 4 bases lay outside the gene matches.